A selection of T cell receptor beta chains follows, all from one sample in a study of CD8+CD57+ T cells in acquired aplastic anemia. Each CDR3 protein is one row after TCRdb ran MiXCR on the reads. Of approximately 160,000 distinct CDR3 sequences in the sample, approximately 40% were seen once. The specimen was sorted CD4+, CD8+, or CD8+CD57+ T cells (not recorded which) from PBMCs. These receptor sequences come from a human donor in good health. The CDR3 runs from the conserved cysteine through the conserved F or W. A D gene is named only where the DNA matches it firmly. Expanded clones get a size class; other rows say once, few or many, or leave the size out.

v_call	clone_size	d_call	j_call	cdr3_nt	cdr3_aa
TRBV6-5	many	-	TRBJ2-7	TGTGCCAGCAGTTACTCACGCGGGTCCCTCTACGAGCAGTACTTC	CASSYSRGSLYEQYF
TRBV29-1	-	TRBD1	TRBJ1-1	TGCAGCGCCGACGGACAGGTTCAGGCTGAAGCTTTCTTT	CSADGQVQAEAFF
TRBV29-1	-	TRBD1	TRBJ2-7	TGCAGCGCTACGAGAGGGGGCAGCTACGAGCAGTACTTC	CSATRGGSYEQYF
TRBV29-1	-	-	TRBJ2-7	TGCAGCGTTGACCAGGGAGGCACCTACGAGCAGTACTTC	CSVDQGGTYEQYF
TRBV7-8	-	-	TRBJ1-1	TGTGCCAGCAGCTTAGGACGGGGGCGAACAATGAACACTGAAGCTTTCTTT	CASSLGRGRTMNTEAFF
TRBV29-1	few	-	TRBJ2-1	TGCAGCGTTGACCCGAGGGCCATTTCAAGGGAGCAGTTCTTC	CSVDPRAISREQFF
TRBV7-2	many	-	TRBJ1-2	TGTGCCAGCAGCTTAACGGGGTTATATGGCTACACCTTC	CASSLTGLYGYTF
TRBV6-2/TRBV6-3	-	-	TRBJ2-2	TGTGCCAGCAGTTACTCGATTGCCCCGGGGGCTACGAACACCGGGGAGCTGTTTTTT	CASSYSIAPGATNTGELFF
TRBV4-3	-	TRBD2	TRBJ2-3	TGCGCCAGCAGCCGGGGACTAGCGGGGGGGCAGGATACGCAGTATTTT	CASSRGLAGGQDTQYF
TRBV2	-	TRBD1	TRBJ1-2	TGTGCCAGCTTCCGGGACAGGGGAGGCTACACCTTC	CASFRDRGGYTF
TRBV2	-	-	TRBJ2-5	TGTGCCAGCAGTGAAGCGGAACAGCAAGAGACCCAGTACTTC	CASSEAEQQETQYF
TRBV20-1	-	TRBD2	TRBJ2-7	TGCAGTGCTAGAGATCCTACTAGCGGGAGATTTGACGAGCAGTACTTC	CSARDPTSGRFDEQYF
TRBV30	-	-	TRBJ2-3	TGTGCCTGGACGGGGTCGAGCACAGATACGCAGTATTTT	CAWTGSSTDTQYF
TRBV6-2/TRBV6-3	many	-	TRBJ2-7	TGTGCCAGCAGTTGGCGGGGGCTCGAGCAGTACTTC	CASSWRGLEQYF
TRBV18	many	-	TRBJ1-6	TGTGCCAGCTCACCGCCGGGGTCGGTATCACCCCTCCACTTT	CASSPPGSVSPLHF
TRBV20-1	-	-	TRBJ1-1	TGCAGTCCCGGCAGGTACACTGAAGCTTTCTTT	CSPGRYTEAFF
TRBV25-1	-	-	TRBJ1-5	TGTGCCAGCAGTAGTTCAGGGCGACAGCCCCAGCATTTT	CASSSSGRQPQHF
TRBV29-1	-	-	TRBJ1-1	TGCAGCGCCCTGAAGGGCGGGGGAGGCACTGAAGCTTTCTTT	CSALKGGGGTEAFF
TRBV25-1	once	TRBD1	TRBJ1-4	TGTGCCAGCATAGGACAGGGGTCTGGAAAACTGTTTTTT	CASIGQGSGKLFF
TRBV19	many	-	TRBJ2-7	TGTGCCAGTCGGGTCACGAGGGCCTCCTACGAGCAGTACTTC	CASRVTRASYEQYF
TRBV28	few	-	TRBJ2-1	TGTGCCAGTATTACCGGGCCCAACAATGAGCAGTTCTTC	CASITGPNNEQFF